This T cell receptor (beta chain) was identified in a study of regulatory T cells in long-lasting Graves disease. The wider study: In persistent Graves' disease, antithyroid drugs had been taken for over 5 years and TSH receptor antibodies stayed positive.

Regarding the study as a whole: Persistent disease exhibited a predilection for TRBV28, TRBJ1-2 and TRBJ2-5.

Sequencing libraries for TCR beta were prepared with iRepertoire HTBI primers and Arm-PCR of CDR3 regions. TCRdb itself ran the multiplex PCR reads through MiXCR, one entry per CDR3 protein. The sample consists of 500,000 to 800,000 distinct CDR3 sequences, about 30% of them appearing once. The sample's time point: persistent/refractory GD, antithyroid drugs over 5 years with positive TRAb. PBMC-extracted RNA yielded the TCR library. The germline gives CDR1 DFQATT, CDR2 SNEGSKA (reference sequence). CDR3 length: 16 amino acids. The junction had 14 bases not matched to a gene; V was cut back by 6 bases and J by 2 bases. As to this clonotype: The antigen is not known.

Here the sequenced sample was peripheral blood mononuclear cells (PBMCs), taken when the disease was refractory, from a patient treated with antithyroid drugs. This rearrangement joins TRBV20-1 to TRBJ2-3; TRBD1 agrees at 7 bases. The receptor comes from a female donor with Graves disease. The CDR3 spells CSAAKTGSSDTDTQYF. Here the CDR3 DNA reads TGCAGTGCCGCGAAGACAGGGAGTAGCGACACAGATACGCAGTATTTT.